This TCR beta chain stems from a study of T cell responses to AZD1222 COVID-19 vaccine. General study findings and limits: Females made up more of the donors, who were largely white British, and clonal diversity may have come out too low. Regions 160-218 and 743-854 dominated among vaccine-associated CD4 TCRs spanning spike. Among AZD1222 vaccinees, only 5 to 7 were seropositive at baseline. Receipt of two AZD1222 doses was followed by a rise in Spike-specific TCR breadth and depth.

This clone was detected once. Its target is unknown. V dropped 5 bases and J dropped 5; count of bases not matched to a gene: 4. Per germline, CDR1 MNHEY and CDR2 SMNVEV (reference sequence). CDR3 length: 13 residues. Here immunoSEQ multiplex PCR was the method, and the copy in TCRdb shows in-frame clones only, minus some. The data show about 76,000 clones, approximately 90% seen once. The chain recombines TRBV27 with TRBJ1-1; 8 bases fit TRBD1. The sequence was obtained from an adult in good health. The input for sequencing was peripheral blood, taken on day 0 of MenACWY control vaccination. For the CDR3, the DNA is TGTGCCAGCAGTCCAACAGGGGGGACTGAAGCTTTCTTT. This codes for CASSPTGGTEAFF.